The next 14 T cell receptor beta chains were all read from a single sample in a study of PD-L1 blockade in urothelial cancer. Data came from immunoSEQ multiplex PCR; TCRdb stores just in-frame clones and leaves some out. The sample consists of 90,000 to 100,000 clones, around 87% of them appearing once. The time point denotes: pretreatment peripheral blood. The starting material was PBMCs, obtained around atezolizumab (anti-PD-L1) treatment. These receptors all come from a man aged 55 to 69 with urothelial cancer.

The chain recombines TRBV10-1 with TRBJ1-4; 8 bases fit TRBD1. The V segment lost 0 bases and the J segment 8 bases; nucleotides outside the gene matches: 14. This CDR3 has 18 amino acids. Germline V gene data show CDR1 as WNHNN and CDR2 as SYGVQD (reference sequence). The CDR3 is CASSESLGWTGSVEKLFF. CDR3 coding DNA: TGCGCCAGCAGTGAGTCTCTGGGCTGGACAGGGAGTGTGGAAAAACTGTTTTTT.

This sequence joins TRBV4-2 and TRBJ2-3, with D unresolved. The CDR3 runs 16 residues. Germline CDR1 and CDR2: LGHNA and YNFKEQ. Trimming stripped 0 bases from V and 11 bases from J, with 21 bases between. The CDR3 nucleotides read TGTGCCAGCAGCCAAGATGACGACTCCCCGGTGAGGAGGCAGTATTTT. The encoded protein is CASSQDDDSPVRRQYF.

The rearrangement links TRBV6-5 to TRBJ2-7, with 7 bases fitting TRBD2. J gave up 4 bases and V 0 bases, and 6 bases lay outside the gene matches. CDR1 MNHEY and CDR2 SVGAGI come from the germline V gene. This CDR3 has 15 amino acids. CDR3 coding DNA: TGTGCCAGCAGTTACTCGGCGGGGGACGTTTACGAGCAGTACTTC. Translating gives CASSYSAGDVYEQYF.

This clone was counted once. The chain employs TRBV19 and TRBJ1-1; D uncertain. V was trimmed by 4 bases and J by 2 bases, leaving 11 bases between them. This CDR3 region has 14 residues. Germline loops: CDR1 LNHDA, CDR2 SQIVND (reference sequence). CDR3 amino acids: CASSTPGKNTEAFF. The DNA of the CDR3 is TGTGCCAGTAGTACGCCAGGAAAAAACACTGAAGCTTTCTTT.

The chain has TRBV28 and TRBJ1-2, with a weak D call TRBD1 (5 bases). This CDR3 is 14 amino acids long. Deletions cut 5 bases from V and 4 bases from J, with 14 bases between. Per germline, CDR1 MDHEN and CDR2 SYDVKM. Written as DNA, the CDR3 is TGTGCCAGCAGTCCGACCGCGGGGCGCTATGGCTACACCTTC. Translating gives CASSPTAGRYGYTF.

The chain carries TRBV6-1 and TRBJ2-5, with TRBD2 matching over 13 bases. The CDR3 is 15 residues long. Germline assignment: CDR1 MNHNS and CDR2 SASEGT. V lost 5 bases and J lost 5; bases outside the gene matches: 5. CDR3 DNA: TGTGCCAGCAGTCAACTAGCGGGGGGGCGGGAGACCCAGTACTTC. It yields the protein CASSQLAGGRETQYF.

This clone appeared once. The V call is TRBV25-1, the J call TRBJ1-2; TRBD1 is a possible D gene (5 bases). The V end lost 3 bases, the J end lost 9 bases, and 11 bases lay between the germline ends. CDR3 size: 12 residues. The germline V gene encodes CDR1 MGHDK and CDR2 SYGVNS. The CDR3 loop is CASSEAGLSYTF. CDR3 DNA: TGTGCCAGCAGTGAGGCAGGGTTGAGCTACACCTTC.

The chain uses TRBV4-1 and TRBJ2-7; 10 nucleotides line up with TRBD1. Germline trimming cut 3 bases from V and 3 bases from J; bases unmatched to any gene: 11. The CDR3 loop spans 17 amino acids. The germline gives CDR1 MGHRA, CDR2 YSYEKL. The CDR3 reads CASSQTNGQGGFYEQYF. DNA for the CDR3: TGCGCCAGCAGCCAGACAAATGGACAGGGGGGGTTCTACGAGCAGTACTTC.

The gene calls are TRBV5-8 and TRBJ1-2; 8 positions agree with TRBD1. In germline, CDR1 is SGHTS, CDR2 YDEGEE. CDR3 length: 15 residues. The trim removed 0 bases at V and 6 bases at J, leaving 7 bases unmatched. CDR3 amino acids: CASSLARGQVHGYTF. The CDR3 coding sequence is TGTGCCAGCAGCTTGGCCCGGGGACAGGTCCATGGCTACACCTTC.

The V and J genes are TRBV5-8 and TRBJ2-5; maybe TRBD2 (6 bases). Trimming stripped 0 bases from V and 4 bases from J, with 10 bases between. Per germline, CDR1 SGHTS and CDR2 YDEGEE. This CDR3 has 14 amino acids. The CDR3 bases are TGTGCCAGCAGCTTGGGACTAGTATTAGAGACCCAGTACTTC. Its protein is CASSLGLVLETQYF.

The chain employs TRBV28 and TRBJ1-1; possibly TRBD1 for D (5 bases). The CDR3 is made up of 15 amino acids. CDR1 and CDR2 from the germline V gene are MDHEN and SYDVKM. V was cut by 4 bases and J by 0 bases, with 12 bases left in between. CDR3 loop: CASSSDRLMNTEAFF. The DNA for the CDR3 is TGTGCCAGCAGTTCAGACAGATTGATGAACACTGAAGCTTTCTTT.

The genes are TRBV4-2 and TRBJ2-7; 13 bases match TRBD2. The CDR3 contains 19 residues. CDR1 LGHNA and CDR2 YNFKEQ come from the germline V gene. The trim removed 0 bases at V and 2 bases at J, leaving 10 bases unmatched. CDR3 protein: CASSQEFARGLAGPYEQYF. The CDR3 nucleotides are TGTGCCAGCAGCCAAGAATTTGCTAGGGGACTAGCGGGGCCCTACGAGCAGTACTTC.

This chain links TRBV4-3 with TRBJ2-5; D gene ambiguous. This CDR3 comprises 13 residues. V lost 2 bases and J lost 0, with 4 bases in between. The germline gives CDR1 LGHNA, CDR2 YSLEER. The CDR3 DNA follows: TGCGCCAGCAGCCAAACGGACCAAGAGACCCAGTACTTC. This sequence encodes CASSQTDQETQYF.

The gene calls are TRBV21-1 and TRBJ1-6; the table's D gene call, TRBD1, was not cross checked with the DNA. TRBV21-1 is an annotated pseudogene. CDR3 length equals 15 residues. CDR3 sequence (DNA): TGTGCCAGCAGCAAAGAGGTCAGGGCTAATTCACCCCTCCACTTT. Translating it yields CASSKEVRANSPLHF.